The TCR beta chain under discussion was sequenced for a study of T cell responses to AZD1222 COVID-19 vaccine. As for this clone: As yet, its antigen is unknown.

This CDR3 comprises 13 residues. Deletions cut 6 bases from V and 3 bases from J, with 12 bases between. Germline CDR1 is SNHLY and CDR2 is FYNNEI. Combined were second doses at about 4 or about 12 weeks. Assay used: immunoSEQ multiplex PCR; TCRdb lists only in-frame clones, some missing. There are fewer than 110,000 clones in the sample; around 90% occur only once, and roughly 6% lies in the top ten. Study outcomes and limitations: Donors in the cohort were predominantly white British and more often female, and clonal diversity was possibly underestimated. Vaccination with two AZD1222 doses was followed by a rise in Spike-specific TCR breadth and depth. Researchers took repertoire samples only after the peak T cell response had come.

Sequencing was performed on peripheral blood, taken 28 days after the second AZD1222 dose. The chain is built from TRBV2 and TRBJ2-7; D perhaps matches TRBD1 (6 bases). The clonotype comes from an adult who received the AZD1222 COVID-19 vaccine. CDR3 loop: CASREDRNYEQYF. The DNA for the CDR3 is TGTGCCAGCAGGGAGGACAGAAACTACGAGCAGTACTTC.